The rows below give T cell receptor beta chains drawn from one sample of a study of blood T cell repertoires in COVID-19. The method was immunoSEQ multiplex PCR; TCRdb's version includes in-frame clones alone and lacks a portion of them. The sample records over 90,000 clones, roughly 70% being singletons. Sequencing was performed on peripheral blood. Source of these receptors: a man between 65 and 85 years old with COVID-19, enrolled during active disease. Both conserved end residues are part of each CDR3. The order of the fields is CDR3 DNA, CDR3 protein, V gene, J gene, clone size, D gene. A D gene is named only where the DNA matches it firmly. Size values are once, few and many counts, or a class for expanded clones, and some rows have none.

cdr3_nt: TGTGCCAGCAGTGTAGCGGGAGGTTTGGACGAGCAGTACTTC; cdr3_aa: CASSVAGGLDEQYF; v_call: TRBV2; j_call: TRBJ2-7; clone_size: NA; d_call: TRBD2
cdr3_nt: TGCGCCAGCAGCCGGGGACAGGGCGACGAGCAGTACTTC; cdr3_aa: CASSRGQGDEQYF; v_call: TRBV4-1; j_call: TRBJ2-7; clone_size: few; d_call: TRBD1
cdr3_nt: TGTGCCAGCAGTTTAGGGGGGACAGGGAATGAAAAACTGTTTTTT; cdr3_aa: CASSLGGTGNEKLFF; v_call: TRBV2; j_call: TRBJ1-4; clone_size: NA; d_call: TRBD1
cdr3_nt: TGTGCCAGCAGCCGAGCCCCGGCAGGGGGCGATGAAAAACTGTTTTTT; cdr3_aa: CASSRAPAGGDEKLFF; v_call: TRBV5-4; j_call: TRBJ1-4; clone_size: NA; d_call: TRBD1
cdr3_nt: TGTGCCAGCAGCTTGGAATGTCCGGTAGATGAAAAACTGTTTTTT; cdr3_aa: CASSLECPVDEKLFF; v_call: TRBV5-7; j_call: TRBJ1-4; clone_size: NA; d_call: NA
cdr3_nt: TGCAGCGTTGAAGGGCTCCCGAACACAGATACGCAGTATTTT; cdr3_aa: CSVEGLPNTDTQYF; v_call: TRBV29-1; j_call: TRBJ2-3; clone_size: NA; d_call: NA
cdr3_nt: TGTGCCAGCAGCTTTTCTGTCGGGACCCAGTACTTC; cdr3_aa: CASSFSVGTQYF; v_call: TRBV5-4; j_call: TRBJ2-5; clone_size: NA; d_call: NA
cdr3_nt: TGTGCCAGCAGTTCCCTGGGACAGGGGGCAGGGAATGAGCAGTTCTTC; cdr3_aa: CASSSLGQGAGNEQFF; v_call: TRBV28; j_call: TRBJ2-1; clone_size: NA; d_call: TRBD1
cdr3_nt: TGCGCCAGCAGCCAAGGGGGACTAGCGGGAGTAGGGACCGGGGAGCTGTTTTTT; cdr3_aa: CASSQGGLAGVGTGELFF; v_call: TRBV4-1; j_call: TRBJ2-2; clone_size: few; d_call: TRBD2
cdr3_nt: TGTGCCAGCTCACCGGGACTAGCCGCCGGGGAGCTGTTTTTT; cdr3_aa: CASSPGLAAGELFF; v_call: TRBV18; j_call: TRBJ2-2; clone_size: NA; d_call: TRBD2
cdr3_nt: TGCAGTGCTAGTCGGGGGGACACTGAAGCTTTCTTT; cdr3_aa: CSASRGDTEAFF; v_call: TRBV20-1; j_call: TRBJ1-1; clone_size: NA; d_call: NA
cdr3_nt: TGTGCCAGCAGTTTACAGATAAACTATGGCTACACCTTC; cdr3_aa: CASSLQINYGYTF; v_call: TRBV28; j_call: TRBJ1-2; clone_size: NA; d_call: NA
cdr3_nt: TGTGCCAGCAGCCGTGCGGGCCCGTACAATGAGCAGTTCTTC; cdr3_aa: CASSRAGPYNEQFF; v_call: TRBV11-3; j_call: TRBJ2-1; clone_size: NA; d_call: NA
cdr3_nt: TGCGCCAGCAGCCAAAGGACAGGAAGGACTGAAGCTTTCTTT; cdr3_aa: CASSQRTGRTEAFF; v_call: TRBV4-1; j_call: TRBJ1-1; clone_size: NA; d_call: TRBD1
cdr3_nt: TGTGCCATCAGTGGAAACCGAAGAACTAGCACAGATACGCAGTATTTT; cdr3_aa: CAISGNRRTSTDTQYF; v_call: TRBV10-3; j_call: TRBJ2-3; clone_size: NA; d_call: NA
cdr3_nt: TGTGCCAGCAGCCCCCTAGGCGGCTATGGCTACACCTTC; cdr3_aa: CASSPLGGYGYTF; v_call: TRBV3-1/TRBV3-2; j_call: TRBJ1-2; clone_size: NA; d_call: NA
cdr3_nt: TGTGCCAGCATGTGGGGAGCCTACGAGCAGTACTTC; cdr3_aa: CASMWGAYEQYF; v_call: TRBV28; j_call: TRBJ2-7; clone_size: NA; d_call: NA
cdr3_nt: TGTGCCAGCAGCTCCCTGACAGGGTTGCCCACAGATACGCAGTATTTT; cdr3_aa: CASSSLTGLPTDTQYF; v_call: TRBV11-2; j_call: TRBJ2-3; clone_size: NA; d_call: TRBD1
cdr3_nt: TGTGCCAGCAGCCCAGGGGTAACCTCCTACAATGAGCAGTTCTTC; cdr3_aa: CASSPGVTSYNEQFF; v_call: TRBV5-5; j_call: TRBJ2-1; clone_size: NA; d_call: NA
cdr3_nt: TGTGCCAGCAGCCTGTCACGGGACAGGGTGAGTAGGTACACTGAAGCTTTCTTT; cdr3_aa: CASSLSRDRVSRYTEAFF; v_call: TRBV7-9; j_call: TRBJ1-1; clone_size: few; d_call: TRBD1
cdr3_nt: TGTGCCAGCAGCACGTCGACTAGCGGGAGGGTCGAGCAGTACTTC; cdr3_aa: CASSTSTSGRVEQYF; v_call: TRBV5-4; j_call: TRBJ2-7; clone_size: NA; d_call: TRBD2
cdr3_nt: TGTGCCAGCAGCCTTTCCAGGGTGGATTTTCTGCGTGGCTACACCTTC; cdr3_aa: CASSLSRVDFLRGYTF; v_call: TRBV28; j_call: TRBJ1-2; clone_size: NA; d_call: NA
cdr3_nt: TGTGCCAGCAGCTTGGTTGTTAGCAGAGTGCAGTATTTT; cdr3_aa: CASSLVVSRVQYF; v_call: TRBV5-8; j_call: TRBJ2-3; clone_size: NA; d_call: NA
cdr3_nt: TGCAGCGTGGCAAAGGCTAGGGGAAACATTCAGTACTTC; cdr3_aa: CSVAKARGNIQYF; v_call: TRBV29-1; j_call: TRBJ2-4; clone_size: once; d_call: NA
cdr3_nt: TGTGCCAGCAGCCCACTAGCGGGCTATAACAATGAGCAGTTCTTC; cdr3_aa: CASSPLAGYNNEQFF; v_call: TRBV7-2; j_call: TRBJ2-1; clone_size: NA; d_call: TRBD2
cdr3_nt: TGCAGCGTTGCCGGGGACAGGGGCCATCAAGAGACCCAGTACTTC; cdr3_aa: CSVAGDRGHQETQYF; v_call: TRBV29-1; j_call: TRBJ2-5; clone_size: NA; d_call: TRBD1
cdr3_nt: TGCGCCAGCAGCCAAGGAAGACTAGCGGGGGTCACAGATACGCAGTATTTT; cdr3_aa: CASSQGRLAGVTDTQYF; v_call: TRBV4-3; j_call: TRBJ2-3; clone_size: NA; d_call: TRBD2
cdr3_nt: TGTGCCAGCAGTCCTCGTTGGGGGGGCGATGGGAACACTGAAGCTTTCTTT; cdr3_aa: CASSPRWGGDGNTEAFF; v_call: TRBV27; j_call: TRBJ1-1; clone_size: NA; d_call: NA
cdr3_nt: TGTGCCATCAGCCCTACAGGGAACGAGCAGTACTTC; cdr3_aa: CAISPTGNEQYF; v_call: TRBV10-3; j_call: TRBJ2-7; clone_size: few; d_call: NA
cdr3_nt: TGTGCCAGCAGCTCCGGGACAGGGACAGATACGCAGTATTTT; cdr3_aa: CASSSGTGTDTQYF; v_call: TRBV9; j_call: TRBJ2-3; clone_size: NA; d_call: TRBD1
cdr3_nt: TGTGCCAGCAGCCCGCGGAGGGCGAGCTCCTACAATGAGCAGTTCTTC; cdr3_aa: CASSPRRASSYNEQFF; v_call: TRBV11-3; j_call: TRBJ2-1; clone_size: NA; d_call: NA
cdr3_nt: TGTGCCAGCAGTGAATGGACAGGGGTCAATCAGCCCCAGCATTTT; cdr3_aa: CASSEWTGVNQPQHF; v_call: TRBV2; j_call: TRBJ1-5; clone_size: NA; d_call: TRBD1
cdr3_nt: TGTGCCAGCAGCCGACTCTTATCCGAGCAGTACTTC; cdr3_aa: CASSRLLSEQYF; v_call: TRBV3-1/TRBV3-2; j_call: TRBJ2-7; clone_size: NA; d_call: NA
cdr3_nt: TGCGCCAGCGCGGGGGTCCGGGGAGATACGCAGTATTTT; cdr3_aa: CASAGVRGDTQYF; v_call: TRBV5-1; j_call: TRBJ2-3; clone_size: once; d_call: TRBD2
cdr3_nt: TGTGCCAGCAGCTTTTTGGACAGGGGAAACACTGAAGCTTTCTTT; cdr3_aa: CASSFLDRGNTEAFF; v_call: TRBV5-6; j_call: TRBJ1-1; clone_size: NA; d_call: TRBD1
cdr3_nt: TGTGCCAGCAGCTTAAGTCAGGGAACACCCCTCCACTTT; cdr3_aa: CASSLSQGTPLHF; v_call: TRBV7-3; j_call: TRBJ1-6; clone_size: NA; d_call: NA
cdr3_nt: TGTGCCAGCAGCCTACCGGGACAGGTTAACCCCGGGGAGCTGTTTTTT; cdr3_aa: CASSLPGQVNPGELFF; v_call: TRBV5-6; j_call: TRBJ2-2; clone_size: NA; d_call: TRBD1
cdr3_nt: TGTGCCAGCTCACCACCCAAAGGGGGCGCGACTGAAGCTTTCTTT; cdr3_aa: CASSPPKGGATEAFF; v_call: TRBV18; j_call: TRBJ1-1; clone_size: NA; d_call: TRBD1
cdr3_nt: TGTGCCAGCAGCGTAGGGACTAGCGGACTTATTGGGCGGGAGACCCAGTACTTC; cdr3_aa: CASSVGTSGLIGRETQYF; v_call: TRBV9; j_call: TRBJ2-5; clone_size: NA; d_call: TRBD2
cdr3_nt: TGTGCCAGCAGCTCCCCCGGGTACGAGCAGTACTTC; cdr3_aa: CASSSPGYEQYF; v_call: TRBV5-4; j_call: TRBJ2-7; clone_size: many; d_call: NA
cdr3_nt: TGTGCCAGCAGCTCTCTGACTAGCGGGACAACAGATACGCAGTATTTT; cdr3_aa: CASSSLTSGTTDTQYF; v_call: TRBV7-8; j_call: TRBJ2-3; clone_size: NA; d_call: TRBD2